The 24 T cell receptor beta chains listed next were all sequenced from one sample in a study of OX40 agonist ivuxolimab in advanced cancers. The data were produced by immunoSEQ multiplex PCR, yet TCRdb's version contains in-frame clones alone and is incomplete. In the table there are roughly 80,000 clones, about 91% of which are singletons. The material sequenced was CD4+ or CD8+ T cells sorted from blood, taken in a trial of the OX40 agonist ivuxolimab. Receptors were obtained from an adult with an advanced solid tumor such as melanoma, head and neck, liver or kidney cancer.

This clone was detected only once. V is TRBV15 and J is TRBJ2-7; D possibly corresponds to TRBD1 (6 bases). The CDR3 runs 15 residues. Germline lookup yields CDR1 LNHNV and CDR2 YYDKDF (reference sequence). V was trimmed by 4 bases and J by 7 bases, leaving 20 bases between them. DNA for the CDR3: TGTGCCACCAGCAAAGAGGGGCAGGGGTCGAGGGAGCAGTACTTC. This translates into CATSKEGQGSREQYF. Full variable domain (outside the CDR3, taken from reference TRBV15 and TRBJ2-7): DAMVIQNPRYQVTQFGKPVTLSCSQTLNHNVMYWYQQKSSQAPKLLFHYYDKDFNNEADTPDNFQSRRPNTSFCFLDIRSPGLGDTAMYLCATSKEGQGSREQYFGPGTRLTVT.

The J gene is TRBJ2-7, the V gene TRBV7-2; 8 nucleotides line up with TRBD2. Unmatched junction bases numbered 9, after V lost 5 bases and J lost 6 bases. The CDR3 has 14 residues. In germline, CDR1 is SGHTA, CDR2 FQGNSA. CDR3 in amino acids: CASSPGTRLGEQYF. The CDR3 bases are TGTGCCAGCAGCCCTGGGACTAGGCTGGGCGAGCAGTACTTC.

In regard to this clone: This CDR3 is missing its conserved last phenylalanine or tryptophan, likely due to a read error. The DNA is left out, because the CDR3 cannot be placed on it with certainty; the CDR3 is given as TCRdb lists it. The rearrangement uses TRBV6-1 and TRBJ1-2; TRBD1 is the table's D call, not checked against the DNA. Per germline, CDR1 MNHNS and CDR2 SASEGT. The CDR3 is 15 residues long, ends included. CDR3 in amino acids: CASSDPLLGTAQAHV.

CDR3 amino acids: CASSFSGQVLGNTIYF. The CDR3 region has the DNA TGTGCCAGCAGCTTCTCCGGACAAGTTCTTGGAAACACCATATATTTT. The V gene is TRBV7-9, the J gene TRBJ1-3, with D possibly TRBD1 on 5 matching bases. V was shortened by 3 bases and J by 3 bases, with 15 bases between the two germline ends. This CDR3 spans 16 amino acids. Germline V gives CDR1 SEHNR, CDR2 FQNEAQ (reference sequence).

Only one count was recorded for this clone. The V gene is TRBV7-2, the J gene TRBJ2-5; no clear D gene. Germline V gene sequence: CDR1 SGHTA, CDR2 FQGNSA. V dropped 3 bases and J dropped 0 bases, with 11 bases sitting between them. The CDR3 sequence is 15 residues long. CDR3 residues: CASSLSFQYQETQYF. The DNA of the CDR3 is TGTGCCAGCAGCTTGTCTTTCCAGTACCAAGAGACCCAGTACTTC.

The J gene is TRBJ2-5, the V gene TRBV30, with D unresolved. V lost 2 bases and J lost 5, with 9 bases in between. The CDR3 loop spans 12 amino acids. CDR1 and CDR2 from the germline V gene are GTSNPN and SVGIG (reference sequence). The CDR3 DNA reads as TGTGCCTGGAGTCACCTAGGGGAGACCCAGTACTTC. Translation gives CAWSHLGETQYF.

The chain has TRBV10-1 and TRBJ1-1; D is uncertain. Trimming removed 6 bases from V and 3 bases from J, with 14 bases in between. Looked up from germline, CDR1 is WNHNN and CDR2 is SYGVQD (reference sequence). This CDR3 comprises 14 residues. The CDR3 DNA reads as TGCGCCAGCAGGGAAAAGGTGGAGGACACTGAAGCTTTCTTT. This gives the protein CASREKVEDTEAFF.

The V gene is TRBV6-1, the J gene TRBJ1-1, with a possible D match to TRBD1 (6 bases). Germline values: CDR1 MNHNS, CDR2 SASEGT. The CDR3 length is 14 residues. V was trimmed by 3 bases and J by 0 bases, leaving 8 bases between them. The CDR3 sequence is CASSERGVNTEAFF. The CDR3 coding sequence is TGTGCCAGCAGTGAGAGGGGGGTGAACACTGAAGCTTTCTTT.

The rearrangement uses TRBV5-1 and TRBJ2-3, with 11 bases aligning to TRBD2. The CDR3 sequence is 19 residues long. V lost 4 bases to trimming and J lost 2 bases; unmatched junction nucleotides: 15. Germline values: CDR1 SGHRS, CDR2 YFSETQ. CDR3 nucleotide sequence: TGCGCCAGCAGCACCGGGACTAGCGGCAGATTGGCCCTCACAGATACGCAGTATTTT. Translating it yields CASSTGTSGRLALTDTQYF.

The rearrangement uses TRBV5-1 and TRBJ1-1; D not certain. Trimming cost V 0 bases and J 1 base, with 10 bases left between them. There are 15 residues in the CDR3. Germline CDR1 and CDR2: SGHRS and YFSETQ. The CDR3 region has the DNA TGCGCCAGCAGCTTGGACATTCAGCCGAACACTGAAGCTTTCTTT. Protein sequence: CASSLDIQPNTEAFF.

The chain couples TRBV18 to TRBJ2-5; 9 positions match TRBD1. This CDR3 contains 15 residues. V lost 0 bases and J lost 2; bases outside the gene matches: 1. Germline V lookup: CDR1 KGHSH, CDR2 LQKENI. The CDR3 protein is CASSPPGQGQETQYF. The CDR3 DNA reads TGTGCCAGCTCACCACCGGGACAGGGACAAGAGACCCAGTACTTC.

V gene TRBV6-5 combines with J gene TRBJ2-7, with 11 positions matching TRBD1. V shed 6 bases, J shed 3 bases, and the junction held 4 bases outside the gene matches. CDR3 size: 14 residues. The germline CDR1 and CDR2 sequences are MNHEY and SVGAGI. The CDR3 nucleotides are TGTGCCAGCAGACCCGGGACAGGGGGCTACGAGCAGTACTTC. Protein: CASRPGTGGYEQYF.

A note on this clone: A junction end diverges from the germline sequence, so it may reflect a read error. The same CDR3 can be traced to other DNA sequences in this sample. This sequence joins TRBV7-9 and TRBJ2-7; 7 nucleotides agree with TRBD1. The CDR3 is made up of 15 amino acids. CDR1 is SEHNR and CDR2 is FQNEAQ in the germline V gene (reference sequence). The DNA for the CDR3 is TGTGCCAGTAGCTTAGAGGGACAGACCGCTTTTGAGCAGTACTTC. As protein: CASSLEGQTAFEQYF.

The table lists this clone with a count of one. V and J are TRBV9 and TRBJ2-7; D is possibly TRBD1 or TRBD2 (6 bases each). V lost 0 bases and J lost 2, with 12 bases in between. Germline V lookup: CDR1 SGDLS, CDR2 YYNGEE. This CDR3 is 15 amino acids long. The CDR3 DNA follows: TGTGCCAGCAGCGTAGGGGTAGGGGGGACCTACGAGCAGTACTTC. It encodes CASSVGVGGTYEQYF. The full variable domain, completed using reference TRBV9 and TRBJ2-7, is DSGVTQTPKHLITATGQRVTLRCSPRSGDLSVYWYQQSLDQGLQFLIQYYNGEERAKGNILERFSAQQFPDLHSELNLSSLELGDSALYFCASSVGVGGTYEQYFGPGTRLTVT.

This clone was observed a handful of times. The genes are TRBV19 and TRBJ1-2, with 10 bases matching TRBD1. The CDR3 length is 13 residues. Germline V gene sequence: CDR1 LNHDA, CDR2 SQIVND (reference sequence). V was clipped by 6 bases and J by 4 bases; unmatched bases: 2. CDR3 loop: CASRGQGLYGYTF. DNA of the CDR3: TGTGCCAGTAGGGGACAGGGGCTCTATGGCTACACCTTC.

In DNA, the CDR3 is TGTGCCAGTAGTATTTTATCGGACAGGGGGGTCGAGCAGTACTTC. It is translated as CASSILSDRGVEQYF. The chain uses TRBV19 and TRBJ2-7, with 10 bases matching TRBD1. From germline, CDR1 is LNHDA and CDR2 SQIVND (reference sequence). The CDR3 consists of 15 residues. V lost 3 bases to trimming and J lost 6 bases; unmatched junction nucleotides: 8.

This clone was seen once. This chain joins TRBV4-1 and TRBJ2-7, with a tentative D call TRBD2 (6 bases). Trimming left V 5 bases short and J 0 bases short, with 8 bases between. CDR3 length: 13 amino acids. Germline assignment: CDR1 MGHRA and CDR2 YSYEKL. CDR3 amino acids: CASSRDSSYEQYF. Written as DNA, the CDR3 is TGCGCCAGCAGCAGGGACTCCTCCTACGAGCAGTACTTC.

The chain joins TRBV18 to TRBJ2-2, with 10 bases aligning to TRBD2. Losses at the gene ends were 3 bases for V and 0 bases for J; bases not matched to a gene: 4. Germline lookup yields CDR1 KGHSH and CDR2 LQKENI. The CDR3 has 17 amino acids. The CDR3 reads CASSPFSGRANTGELFF. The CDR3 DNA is TGTGCCAGCTCACCGTTCAGCGGGAGGGCGAACACCGGGGAGCTGTTTTTT.

The CDR3 sequence: CASNAGADSNTEAFF. The CDR3 nucleotides are TGTGCCAGCAATGCGGGGGCCGACTCCAACACTGAAGCTTTCTTT. The chain carries TRBV9 and TRBJ1-1; D possibly corresponds to TRBD1 (6 bases). The CDR3 has 15 amino acids. Germline values: CDR1 SGDLS, CDR2 YYNGEE. The V end was cut by 6 bases, the J end by 2 bases, with 17 bases between.

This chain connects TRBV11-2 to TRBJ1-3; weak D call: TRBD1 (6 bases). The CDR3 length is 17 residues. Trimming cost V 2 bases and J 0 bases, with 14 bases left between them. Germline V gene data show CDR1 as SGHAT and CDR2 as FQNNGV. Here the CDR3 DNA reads TGTGCCAGCAGCTTAATGGTACAGGGCTCCTCTGGAAACACCATATATTTT. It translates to CASSLMVQGSSGNTIYF.

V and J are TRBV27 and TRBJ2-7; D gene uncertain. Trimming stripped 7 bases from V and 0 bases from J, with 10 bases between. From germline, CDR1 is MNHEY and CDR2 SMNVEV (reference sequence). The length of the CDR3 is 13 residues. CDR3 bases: TGTGCCAGCACACCCCACGGCTCCTACGAGCAGTACTTC. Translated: CASTPHGSYEQYF.

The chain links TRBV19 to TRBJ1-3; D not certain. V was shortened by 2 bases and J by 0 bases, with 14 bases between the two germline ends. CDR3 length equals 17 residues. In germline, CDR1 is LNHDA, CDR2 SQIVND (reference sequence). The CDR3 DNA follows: TGTGCCAGTAGTATACGTGCAACGGTGGGCTCTGGAAACACCATATATTTT. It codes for CASSIRATVGSGNTIYF. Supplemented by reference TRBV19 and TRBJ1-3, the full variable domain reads DGGITQSPKYLFRKEGQNVTLSCEQNLNHDAMYWYRQDPGQGLRLIYYSQIVNDFQKGDIAEGYSVSREKKESFPLTVTSAQKNPTAFYLCASSIRATVGSGNTIYFGEGSWLTVV.

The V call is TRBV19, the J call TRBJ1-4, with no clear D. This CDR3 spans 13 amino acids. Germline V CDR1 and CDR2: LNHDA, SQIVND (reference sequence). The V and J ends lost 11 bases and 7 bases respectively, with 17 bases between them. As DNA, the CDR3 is TGTGCCGGTTCTTGGGCCTACGGTGAAAAACTGTTTTTT. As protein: CAGSWAYGEKLFF.

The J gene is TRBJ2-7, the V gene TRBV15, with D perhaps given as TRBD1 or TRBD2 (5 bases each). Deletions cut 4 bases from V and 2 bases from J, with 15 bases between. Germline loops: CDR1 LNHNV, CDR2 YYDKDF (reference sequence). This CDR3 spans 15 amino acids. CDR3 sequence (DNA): TGTGCCACCAGCAAACTGGGGACCCAGACCTACGAGCAGTACTTC. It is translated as CATSKLGTQTYEQYF.